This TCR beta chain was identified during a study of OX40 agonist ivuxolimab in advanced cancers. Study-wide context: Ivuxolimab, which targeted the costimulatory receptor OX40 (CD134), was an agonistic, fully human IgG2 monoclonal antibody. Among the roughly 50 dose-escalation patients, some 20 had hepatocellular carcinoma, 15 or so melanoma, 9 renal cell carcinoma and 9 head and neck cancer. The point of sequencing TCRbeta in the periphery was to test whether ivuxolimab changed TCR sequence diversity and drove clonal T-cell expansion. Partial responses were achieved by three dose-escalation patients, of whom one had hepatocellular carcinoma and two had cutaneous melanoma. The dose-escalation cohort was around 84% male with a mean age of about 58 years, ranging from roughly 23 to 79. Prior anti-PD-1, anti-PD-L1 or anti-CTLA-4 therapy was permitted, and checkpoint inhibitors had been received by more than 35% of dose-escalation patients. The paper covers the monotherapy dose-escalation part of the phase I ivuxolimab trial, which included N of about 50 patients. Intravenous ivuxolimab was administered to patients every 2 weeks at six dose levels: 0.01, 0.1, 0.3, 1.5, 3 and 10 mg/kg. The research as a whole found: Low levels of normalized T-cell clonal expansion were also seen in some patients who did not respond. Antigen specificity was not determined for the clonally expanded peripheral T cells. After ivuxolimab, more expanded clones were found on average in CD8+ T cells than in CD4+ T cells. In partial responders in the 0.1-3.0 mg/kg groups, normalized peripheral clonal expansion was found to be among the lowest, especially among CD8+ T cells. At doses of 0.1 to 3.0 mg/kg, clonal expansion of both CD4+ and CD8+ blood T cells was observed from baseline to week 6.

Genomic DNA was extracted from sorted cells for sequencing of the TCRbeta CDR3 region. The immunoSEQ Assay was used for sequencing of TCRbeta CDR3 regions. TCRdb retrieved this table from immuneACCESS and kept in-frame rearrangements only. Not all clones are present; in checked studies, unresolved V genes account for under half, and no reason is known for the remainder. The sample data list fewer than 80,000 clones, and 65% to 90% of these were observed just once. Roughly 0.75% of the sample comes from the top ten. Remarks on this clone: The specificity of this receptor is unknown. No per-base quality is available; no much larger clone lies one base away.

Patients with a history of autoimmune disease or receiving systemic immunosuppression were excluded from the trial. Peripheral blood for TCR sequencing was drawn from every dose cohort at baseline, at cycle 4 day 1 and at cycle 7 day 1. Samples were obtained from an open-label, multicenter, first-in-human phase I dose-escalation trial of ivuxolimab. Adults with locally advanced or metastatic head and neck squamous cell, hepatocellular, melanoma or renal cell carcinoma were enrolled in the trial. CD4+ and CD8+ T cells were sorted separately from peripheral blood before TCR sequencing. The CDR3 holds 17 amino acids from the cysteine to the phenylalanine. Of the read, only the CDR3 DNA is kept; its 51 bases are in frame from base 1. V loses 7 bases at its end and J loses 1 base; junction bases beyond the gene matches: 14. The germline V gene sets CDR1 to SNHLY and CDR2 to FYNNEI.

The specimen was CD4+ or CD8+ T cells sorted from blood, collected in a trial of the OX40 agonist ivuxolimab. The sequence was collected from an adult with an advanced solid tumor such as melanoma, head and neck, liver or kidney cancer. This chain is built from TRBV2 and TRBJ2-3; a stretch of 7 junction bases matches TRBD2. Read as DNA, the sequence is TGTGCCAGCAATAAGGGACGGGTAAGCGGGGGCACAGATACGCAGTATTTT. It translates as CASNKGRVSGGTDTQYF.